The rows below give T cell receptor beta chains drawn from one sample of a study of cytomegalovirus exposure and HLA in healthy donors. Data came from immunoSEQ multiplex PCR; TCRdb stores just in-frame clones and leaves some out. The table counts about 130,000 clones; 1.5% to 2% lies in the top ten. Sequencing was carried out using PBMCs. Source of these receptors: a young man in good health and CMV-seronegative. CDR3s include the opening cysteine and the closing phenylalanine or tryptophan. A D gene is named only where the DNA matches it firmly. Some rows mark clone size as missing; the rest say once, few, many or name a class of expanded clone.

J: TRBJ2-1; D: .; size: .; V: TRBV28; CDR3: CASSFRRGNEQFF; DNA: TGTGCCAGCAGTTTCCGGCGGGGCAATGAGCAGTTCTTC
J: TRBJ2-2; D: TRBD1; size: .; V: TRBV11-2; CDR3: CASSLDRGPGELFF; DNA: TGTGCCAGCAGCCTGGACAGGGGGCCCGGGGAGCTGTTTTTT
J: TRBJ2-7; D: TRBD2; size: .; V: TRBV7-9; CDR3: CASSLAGATFYEQYF; DNA: TGTGCCAGCAGTTTAGCGGGGGCGACGTTCTACGAGCAGTACTTC
J: TRBJ2-7; D: TRBD1; size: .; V: TRBV15; CDR3: CATSRSRQGYEQYF; DNA: TGTGCCACCAGCAGATCACGACAGGGCTACGAGCAGTACTTC
J: TRBJ2-2; D: .; size: .; V: TRBV9; CDR3: CASSGAGQGTGELFF; DNA: TGTGCTAGCAGTGGGGCAGGACAAGGCACCGGGGAGCTGTTTTTT
J: TRBJ1-1; D: .; size: .; V: TRBV11-3; CDR3: CASSLDESGRRRAFF; DNA: TGTGCCAGCAGCTTAGATGAGAGCGGGAGGAGGCGAGCTTTCTTT
J: TRBJ1-3; D: .; size: .; V: TRBV5-1; CDR3: CASSHDQGPSGNTIYF; DNA: TGCGCCAGCAGCCATGATCAGGGTCCCTCTGGAAACACCATATATTTT
J: TRBJ1-2; D: TRBD1; size: .; V: TRBV9; CDR3: CASKKGTGGATNYGYTF; DNA: TGTGCCAGCAAGAAAGGGACAGGGGGCGCGACTAACTATGGCTACACCTTC
J: TRBJ2-7; D: TRBD2; size: .; V: TRBV7-2; CDR3: CASSSRTSVTYEQYF; DNA: TGTGCCAGCAGCTCCAGGACTAGCGTTACCTACGAGCAGTACTTC
J: TRBJ2-7; D: TRBD2; size: .; V: TRBV28; CDR3: CASRNGLVYEQYF; DNA: TGTGCCAGCAGGAACGGACTAGTCTACGAGCAGTACTTC
J: TRBJ1-4; D: .; size: .; V: TRBV4-3; CDR3: CASSQWGAGGTNEKLFF; DNA: TGCGCCAGCAGCCAATGGGGGGCGGGAGGAACTAATGAAAAACTGTTTTTT
J: TRBJ2-7; D: .; size: .; V: TRBV5-1; CDR3: CASSPIAGTFPREQYF; DNA: TGCGCCAGCAGCCCGATAGCCGGGACTTTTCCTCGGGAGCAGTACTTC
J: TRBJ2-3; D: .; size: .; V: TRBV19; CDR3: CASRRTVRTDTQYF; DNA: TGTGCCAGTAGAAGGACAGTTCGCACAGATACGCAGTATTTT
J: TRBJ1-5; D: TRBD1; size: .; V: TRBV7-9; CDR3: CASSLVTQGGNQPQHF; DNA: TGTGCCAGCAGCTTAGTCACCCAGGGGGGCAATCAGCCCCAGCATTTT
J: TRBJ2-3; D: TRBD2; size: .; V: TRBV27; CDR3: CASRTSGGATDTQYF; DNA: TGTGCCAGCAGGACTAGCGGGGGGGCCACAGATACGCAGTATTTT
J: TRBJ1-2; D: TRBD1; size: .; V: TRBV30; CDR3: CAWSGQGAVAGYTF; DNA: TGTGCCTGGAGTGGCCAGGGGGCGGTGGCCGGCTACACCTTC
J: TRBJ1-5; D: .; size: .; V: TRBV4-3; CDR3: CATPGVSNQPQHF; DNA: TGCGCCACACCAGGGGTGAGCAATCAGCCCCAGCATTTT
J: TRBJ2-2; D: .; size: .; V: TRBV6-6; CDR3: CALRGTGTGELFF; DNA: TGTGCCCTGAGGGGGACGGGCACCGGGGAGCTGTTTTTT
J: TRBJ2-5; D: .; size: .; V: TRBV4-3; CDR3: CASSQDLGARETQYF; DNA: TGCGCCAGCAGCCAAGATTTGGGGGCGCGAGAGACCCAGTACTTC
J: TRBJ2-7; D: .; size: .; V: TRBV5-4; CDR3: CASSQGAGDEQYF; DNA: TGTGCCAGCAGCCAGGGGGCGGGGGACGAGCAGTACTTC
J: TRBJ2-6; D: .; size: .; V: TRBV2; CDR3: CASKGESGANVLTF; DNA: TGTGCCAGCAAGGGGGAGTCTGGGGCCAACGTCCTGACTTTC
J: TRBJ2-2; D: .; size: .; V: TRBV11-3; CDR3: CASRGHWNTGELFF; DNA: TGTGCCAGCAGGGGACATTGGAACACCGGGGAGCTGTTTTTT
J: TRBJ2-2; D: .; size: .; V: TRBV2; CDR3: CASSLSGELFF; DNA: TGTGCCAGCAGTCTCTCCGGGGAGCTGTTTTTT
J: TRBJ2-7; D: TRBD1; size: .; V: TRBV5-6; CDR3: CASSLGQGAHEQYF; DNA: TGTGCCAGCAGCTTGGGACAGGGGGCCCACGAGCAGTACTTC
J: TRBJ1-5; D: TRBD1; size: .; V: TRBV30; CDR3: CAWRGSGGSNQPQHF; DNA: TGTGCCTGGAGGGGATCAGGGGGGAGCAATCAGCCCCAGCATTTT
J: TRBJ2-7; D: .; size: .; V: TRBV28; CDR3: CASSSPRRAVTYEQYF; DNA: TGTGCCAGCAGTTCCCCCCGGCGGGCAGTTACCTACGAGCAGTACTTC
J: TRBJ2-2; D: TRBD2; size: .; V: TRBV6-5; CDR3: CASTAGVLPAGELFF; DNA: TGTGCCAGCACGGCGGGGGTACTTCCGGCGGGGGAGCTGTTTTTT
J: TRBJ2-5; D: .; size: .; V: TRBV7-9; CDR3: CASSLESGETQYF; DNA: TGTGCCAGCAGCTTAGAATCGGGTGAGACCCAGTACTTC
J: TRBJ2-3; D: .; size: .; V: TRBV7-8; CDR3: CASSLASGGPGTQYF; DNA: TGTGCCAGCAGCTTAGCGTCGGGGGGCCCAGGTACGCAGTATTTT
J: TRBJ2-6; D: TRBD1; size: medium-sized; V: TRBV6-6; CDR3: CASGTGGSGANVLTF; DNA: TGTGCCAGCGGGACAGGGGGCTCTGGGGCCAACGTCCTGACTTTC
J: TRBJ2-5; D: .; size: .; V: TRBV6-1; CDR3: CASSGGSKETQYF; DNA: TGTGCCAGCAGTGGGGGCAGTAAAGAGACCCAGTACTTC
J: TRBJ2-2; D: .; size: .; V: TRBV19; CDR3: CASTWTPNTGELFF; DNA: TGTGCCAGTACATGGACACCGAACACCGGGGAGCTGTTTTTT
J: TRBJ1-2; D: .; size: .; V: TRBV2; CDR3: CASSEGAGYTF; DNA: TGTGCCAGCAGTGAAGGGGCTGGCTACACCTTC
J: TRBJ1-2; D: .; size: .; V: TRBV29-1; CDR3: CSAKTEPYGYTF; DNA: TGCAGCGCAAAGACAGAACCCTATGGCTACACCTTC
J: TRBJ2-1; D: TRBD1; size: .; V: TRBV5-4; CDR3: CASSLGTGGKVEQFF; DNA: TGTGCCAGCAGCTTGGGAACAGGGGGGAAGGTTGAGCAGTTCTTC
J: TRBJ1-2; D: TRBD1; size: .; V: TRBV7-8; CDR3: CASSRTGGSYGYTF; DNA: TGTGCCAGCAGCCGGACAGGGGGCAGCTATGGCTACACCTTC
J: TRBJ1-4; D: .; size: .; V: TRBV15; CDR3: CATSARPAGANEKLFF; DNA: TGTGCCACCAGCGCCCGCCCGGCGGGGGCTAATGAAAAACTGTTTTTT
J: TRBJ2-7; D: TRBD1; size: .; V: TRBV29-1; CDR3: CSVPDRAGEQYF; DNA: TGCAGCGTACCGGACAGGGCGGGGGAGCAGTACTTC
J: TRBJ1-5; D: .; size: .; V: TRBV5-8; CDR3: CASSFYRLLNQPQHF; DNA: TGTGCCAGCAGCTTCTATCGACTCCTCAATCAGCCCCAGCATTTT
J: TRBJ2-5; D: TRBD1; size: .; V: TRBV28; CDR3: CASSLHGQGKETQYF; DNA: TGTGCCAGCAGTTTACACGGACAGGGAAAAGAGACCCAGTACTTC
J: TRBJ1-3; D: TRBD1; size: .; V: TRBV30; CDR3: CAWSSWDSGSRSGNTIYF; DNA: TGTGCCTGGAGTAGTTGGGACAGTGGATCCCGGTCAGGAAACACCATATATTTT
J: TRBJ2-5; D: TRBD1; size: .; V: TRBV19; CDR3: CASSIPSYRTGHDETQYF; DNA: TGTGCCAGTAGTATACCATCTTATCGGACAGGCCACGACGAGACCCAGTACTTC
J: TRBJ2-1; D: TRBD1; size: .; V: TRBV7-6; CDR3: CASSMGQGNYNEQFF; DNA: TGTGCCAGCAGTATGGGACAGGGGAACTACAATGAGCAGTTCTTC
J: TRBJ1-4; D: TRBD1; size: .; V: TRBV4-3; CDR3: CASSQDEGGYEKLFF; DNA: TGCGCCAGCAGCCAAGACGAAGGGGGCTATGAAAAACTGTTTTTT
J: TRBJ1-2; D: TRBD1; size: .; V: TRBV7-6; CDR3: CASSRDVQGAFYGYTF; DNA: TGTGCCAGCAGCCGAGACGTACAGGGGGCGTTCTATGGCTACACCTTC
J: TRBJ2-1; D: .; size: .; V: TRBV5-1; CDR3: CASSQRTDNEQFF; DNA: TGCGCCAGCAGCCAGAGGACAGACAATGAGCAGTTCTTC
J: TRBJ2-2; D: TRBD2; size: .; V: TRBV28; CDR3: CASSSGRAYGELFF; DNA: TGTGCCAGCTCGAGCGGGAGGGCCTACGGGGAGCTGTTTTTT
J: TRBJ1-2; D: .; size: .; V: TRBV5-1; CDR3: CASRYGNRGANYGYTF; DNA: TGCGCCAGCAGATACGGAAACCGTGGAGCTAACTATGGCTACACCTTC